Each of the 5 T cell receptor beta chains below was sequenced from the same sample in a study of Ad26.COV2.S vaccination and SARS-CoV-2 variants. Produced via immunoSEQ multiplex PCR; TCRdb's table is partial and in-frame only. The sample comprises around 340,000 clones, about 88% of which are singletons, and roughly 10% rests with the top ten. As for treatment: around 19 received Ad26.COV2.S at low or high dose, single or two shots; about 5 received placebo; per-sample allocation not given. Day 63 after the first vaccine or placebo injection was the time point for sampling. The sequences come from peripheral blood, collected in a trial of Ad26.COV2.S vaccine versus placebo. These receptors came from a person between 18 and 65 years old who received the Ad26.COV2.S COVID-19 vaccine or a placebo.

The V and J genes are TRBV28 and TRBJ2-6, with 7 positions matching TRBD1. Per germline, CDR1 MDHEN and CDR2 SYDVKM. The CDR3 is made up of 16 amino acids. Trimming removed 4 bases from V and 2 bases from J; junction bases left unmatched: 5. The CDR3 sequence: CASSSRGRAGANVLTF. CDR3 in DNA: TGTGCCAGCAGTTCCAGGGGGAGAGCTGGGGCCAACGTCCTGACTTTC.

The J gene is TRBJ2-1, the V gene TRBV9; no clear D gene. The CDR3 totals 15 residues. Germline V gene sequence: CDR1 SGDLS, CDR2 YYNGEE. V was cut by 0 bases and J by 6 bases, with 13 bases left in between. The CDR3 coding sequence is TGTGCCAGCAGCGTAGGACCGGAAGGTGGCAATGAGCAGTTCTTC. Protein product: CASSVGPEGGNEQFF.

This sequence joins TRBV5-6 and TRBJ2-1; no definite D call. Deletions cut 4 bases from V and 3 bases from J, with 17 bases between. The CDR3 totals 16 residues. Germline V gives CDR1 SGHDT, CDR2 YYEEEE. The CDR3 sequence: CASSPVGLLSYNEQFF. CDR3 in DNA: TGTGCCAGCAGCCCCGTCGGTTTATTGAGCTACAATGAGCAGTTCTTC.

Note on this clone: The junction shows a germline mismatch at one end, possibly a read error. The J gene is TRBJ2-1, the V gene TRBV5-4; no clear D gene. This CDR3 contains 18 residues. CDR1 and CDR2 from the germline V gene are SGHNT and YYREEE (reference sequence). CDR3 DNA sequence: TGTGCCAGCAGTTTGGGCCTCCCGGGTCCGGGCTCCTACAATGAGCAGTTCTTC. Its protein product is CASSLGLPGPGSYNEQFF.

The chain recombines TRBV5-1 with TRBJ2-7, with 9 bases aligning to TRBD1. V shed 6 bases, J shed 1 base, and the junction held 11 bases outside the gene matches. Germline CDR1 SGHRS, CDR2 YFSETQ. This CDR3 contains 16 residues. CDR3 protein: CASTDLPGQGSYEQYF. The CDR3, as DNA: TGCGCCAGCACAGACCTGCCGGGACAGGGTTCCTACGAGCAGTACTTC.